This entry lists 26 T cell receptor beta chains sequenced from one sample in a study of siplizumab effects on memory and regulatory T cells. Data came from immunoSEQ multiplex PCR; TCRdb stores just in-frame clones and leaves some out. The sample yields around 97,000 clones, roughly 94% seen once. The sequenced material came from non-Treg CD4+ T cells sorted from blood. The source is a human donor in good health.

V is TRBV4-1 and J is TRBJ2-5, with 8 bases that match TRBD2. Looked up from germline, CDR1 is MGHRA and CDR2 is YSYEKL. The junction had 5 bases not matched to a gene; V was cut back by 3 bases and J by 5 bases. CDR3 size: 14 residues. CDR3 sequence (DNA): TGCGCCAGCAGCCAGGCGGGGACTAGGGAGACCCAGTACTTC. Protein product: CASSQAGTRETQYF.

The chain carries TRBV19 and TRBJ1-3, with D unresolved. Trimming cost V 7 bases and J 0 bases, with 13 bases left between them. CDR3 size: 15 residues. Germline V gene sequence: CDR1 LNHDA, CDR2 SQIVND (reference sequence). The CDR3 DNA sequence: TGTGCCAGTAAGACGCGCCCTAGCTCTGGAAACACCATATATTTT. It yields the protein CASKTRPSSGNTIYF.

The chain recombines TRBV10-2 with TRBJ2-7, with 11 bases fitting TRBD2. V lost 3 bases to trimming and J lost 4 bases; unmatched junction nucleotides: 11. Germline assignment: CDR1 WSHSY and CDR2 SAAADI. The CDR3 sequence is 17 residues long. The CDR3 nucleotides are TGCGCCAGCAGTGAACAATTAGCGGGAGGGCCGCTATACGAGCAGTACTTC. This sequence encodes CASSEQLAGGPLYEQYF.

A single count supports this clone. V is TRBV6-5 and J is TRBJ1-2; 9 nucleotides line up with TRBD1. The germline gives CDR1 MNHEY, CDR2 SVGAGI. J was trimmed by 2 bases and V by 4 bases; bases with no gene match: 5. This CDR3 comprises 15 residues. CDR3 residues: CASSSPDRGNYGYTF. CDR3 nucleotide sequence: TGTGCCAGCAGTTCTCCCGACAGGGGGAACTATGGCTACACCTTC.

This clone occurred once. This chain joins TRBV20-1 and TRBJ1-1; 8 bases are a match to TRBD1. This CDR3 has 11 residues. Per germline, CDR1 DFQATT and CDR2 SNEGSKA (reference sequence). V shed 5 bases, J shed 7 bases, and the junction held 3 bases outside the gene matches. This CDR3 is CSAVQGVEAFF. In DNA form, the CDR3 reads TGCAGTGCTGTACAGGGGGTTGAAGCTTTCTTT.

The CDR3, as DNA: TGTGCCATCAGTGAGGTGGAGGGGTTACAGCCCCAGCATTTT. Translated: CAISEVEGLQPQHF. The chain links TRBV10-3 to TRBJ1-5; a possible D gene is TRBD1 (5 bases). The length of the CDR3 is 14 residues. Germline lookup yields CDR1 ENHRY and CDR2 SYGVKD. Trimming removed 2 bases from V and 7 bases from J, with 12 bases in between.

This clone was counted between two and nine times. V is TRBV18 and J is TRBJ2-2; a possible D gene is TRBD2 (6 bases). With 3 bases removed from V and 3 bases from J, the gap between germline ends came to 11 bases. CDR3 length equals 15 residues. Germline lookup yields CDR1 KGHSH and CDR2 LQKENI. The CDR3 nucleotides are TGTGCCAGCTCACCGGGGGGACGGGACACCGGGGAGCTGTTTTTT. It translates to CASSPGGRDTGELFF.

J is TRBJ1-6 and V is TRBV7-6; maybe TRBD1 (5 bases). The V gene lost 5 bases and the J gene lost 0 bases, with 11 bases spanning the gap. Germline V gives CDR1 SGHVS, CDR2 FNYEAQ. The CDR3 is 16 amino acids. This CDR3 reads CASSERQSSYNSPLHF. CDR3 nucleotides: TGTGCCAGCAGCGAGAGACAGAGCTCCTATAATTCACCCCTCCACTTT.

This clone was seen just once. The V gene is TRBV7-2, the J gene TRBJ2-7, with 9 bases aligning to TRBD2. Germline values: CDR1 SGHTA, CDR2 FQGNSA. The ends lost 4 bases at V and 3 bases at J; junction bases unmatched: 7. CDR3 size: 15 residues. The CDR3 DNA sequence: TGTGCCAGCAGCTGGACGACTAGCGGACTCTACGAGCAGTACTTC. Its protein is CASSWTTSGLYEQYF.

The chain recombines TRBV7-3 with TRBJ1-2; 8 nucleotides line up with TRBD1. Germline V gives CDR1 SGHTA, CDR2 FQGTGA. V lost 1 base, J lost 8 bases, and 12 bases stayed unmatched. The length of the CDR3 is 16 residues. This CDR3 reads CASSLIGGQEVSGYTF. CDR3 DNA: TGTGCCAGCAGCTTAATAGGGGGACAGGAGGTCTCGGGCTACACCTTC.

CDR3 DNA sequence: TGTGCCAGTAACCCAAGCAGGGGGGAAAAACTGTTTTTT. Translation: CASNPSRGEKLFF. The chain couples TRBV19 to TRBJ1-4; TRBD1 matches 7 bases. Germline V gene lookup returns CDR1 LNHDA and CDR2 SQIVND (reference sequence). The V and J ends lost 7 bases and 8 bases, in that order; junction bases with no gene match: 7. The CDR3 sequence is 13 residues long.

This chain uses TRBV9 with TRBJ2-2; a weak D match, TRBD2 (6 bases). The V end was cut by 0 bases, the J end by 6 bases, with 12 bases between. The CDR3 sequence is 15 residues long. Germline V CDR1 and CDR2: SGDLS, YYNGEE. Written as DNA, the CDR3 is TGTGCCAGCAGCGTAGTAAGCGGGTCCGCCGGGGAGCTGTTTTTT. Its protein is CASSVVSGSAGELFF.

This clone appeared once. The chain recombines TRBV6-1 with TRBJ1-1; no reliable D call. Trimming removed 8 bases at V and 2 bases at J, with 12 bases between. Germline loops: CDR1 MNHNS, CDR2 SASEGT. This CDR3 spans 13 amino acids. Here the CDR3 reads CASQKEINTEAFF. CDR3 DNA: TGTGCCAGCCAGAAGGAGATAAACACTGAAGCTTTCTTT.

This chain connects TRBV28 to TRBJ2-5, with no clear D. The J call may be wrong; the DNA end is better matched by TRBJ2-7. CDR3 length: 13 residues. In germline, CDR1 is MDHEN, CDR2 SYDVKM. CDR3 bases: TGTGCCAGCAGTTTAAAGGCAGCATACGAGCAGTACTTC. Its translation: CASSLKAAYEQYF.

V is TRBV6-5 and J is TRBJ1-3; tentative D call: TRBD1 (6 bases). The CDR3 contains 14 residues. Looked up from germline, CDR1 is MNHEY and CDR2 is SVGAGI. Trimming removed 6 bases from V and 2 bases from J, with 11 bases in between. The CDR3 bases are TGTGCCAGCAGCCGAGAGGGGGCTGGAAACACCATATATTTT. Translating it yields CASSREGAGNTIYF.

The rearrangement links TRBV19 to TRBJ1-3, with 9 bases identical to TRBD1. Germline CDR1 LNHDA, CDR2 SQIVND (reference sequence). The CDR3 is 16 amino acids. The trim removed 7 bases at V and 1 base at J, leaving 8 bases unmatched. In DNA form, the CDR3 reads TGTGCCAGTACCTCGGGCGGGACAGGGTCTGGAAACACCATATATTTT. Translated, it gives CASTSGGTGSGNTIYF. The whole variable domain, filled in from reference TRBV19 and TRBJ1-3, reads DGGITQSPKYLFRKEGQNVTLSCEQNLNHDAMYWYRQDPGQGLRLIYYSQIVNDFQKGDIAEGYSVSREKKESFPLTVTSAQKNPTAFYLCASTSGGTGSGNTIYFGEGSWLTVV.

This sequence joins TRBV29-1 and TRBJ2-2; 8 bases are a match to TRBD1. The length of the CDR3 is 13 residues. CDR1 SQVTM and CDR2 ANQGSEA come from the germline V gene. Trimming removed 7 bases from V and 3 bases from J; junction bases left unmatched: 4. DNA for the CDR3: TGCAGCGCCCTGACAGGGGACACCGGGGAGCTGTTTTTT. This sequence encodes CSALTGDTGELFF.

The V call is TRBV7-2, the J call TRBJ1-1; TRBD1 is a possible D gene (5 bases). Deletions cut 3 bases from V and 3 bases from J, with 8 bases between. Germline lookup yields CDR1 SGHTA and CDR2 FQGNSA. The CDR3 has 13 residues. The CDR3 region is CASSFIRDTEAFF. Written as DNA, the CDR3 is TGTGCCAGCAGCTTTATCAGGGACACTGAAGCTTTCTTT.

The CDR3 is CASSERAGMSIQYF. The CDR3 coding sequence is TGCGCCAGCAGTGAGAGGGCAGGGATGAGCATTCAGTACTTC. The chain combines TRBV10-1 with TRBJ2-4; tentative D call: TRBD1 (5 bases). Trimming cost V 2 bases and J 9 bases, with 14 bases left between them. Germline assignment: CDR1 WNHNN and CDR2 SYGVQD (reference sequence). This CDR3 has 14 residues.

The chain links TRBV4-2 to TRBJ2-2; 7 bases are shared with TRBD2. The CDR3 sequence is 15 residues long. Germline assignment: CDR1 LGHNA and CDR2 YNFKEQ. The junction had 2 bases not matched to a gene; V was cut back by 0 bases and J by 4 bases. In DNA, the CDR3 is TGTGCCAGCAGCCAAGATCGCGGGAGCACCGGGGAGCTGTTTTTT. Its translation: CASSQDRGSTGELFF.

This rearrangement joins TRBV12-2 to TRBJ2-7; the table's D call, TRBD1, has no DNA check behind it. TRBV12-2 is a documented pseudogene. The CDR3 length is 16 residues. The CDR3 region has the DNA TGTGCAAGTCGCTTAGCGTTGGGGCTTAGCTCCTACGAGCAGTACTTC. Translation: CASRLALGLSSYEQYF.

V gene TRBV19 combines with J gene TRBJ1-5; TRBD1 might be the D (5 bases). Germline CDR1 and CDR2: LNHDA and SQIVND (reference sequence). The CDR3 extends over 18 amino acids. The V end was cut by 5 bases, the J end by 0 bases, with 20 bases between. CDR3: CASSSPWGATLSNQPQHF. For the CDR3, the DNA is TGTGCCAGTAGTTCCCCCTGGGGCGCGACGCTTAGCAATCAGCCCCAGCATTTT. The full variable domain, completed using reference TRBV19 and TRBJ1-5, is DGGITQSPKYLFRKEGQNVTLSCEQNLNHDAMYWYRQDPGQGLRLIYYSQIVNDFQKGDIAEGYSVSREKKESFPLTVTSAQKNPTAFYLCASSSPWGATLSNQPQHFGDGTRLSIL.

Worth noting for this clone: The sample holds other DNA sequences that translate to the same CDR3. The V and J genes are TRBV10-3 and TRBJ2-7; D unclear. Trimming pared 0 bases from V and 2 bases from J, leaving 2 bases between. CDR3 length equals 12 residues. Germline V gene lookup returns CDR1 ENHRY and CDR2 SYGVKD. CDR3: CAISESAYEQYF. The CDR3 bases are TGTGCCATCAGTGAGTCGGCCTACGAGCAGTACTTC.

The V gene is TRBV2, the J gene TRBJ2-1; TRBD1 might be the D (5 bases). V lost 6 bases and J 7 bases, leaving 13 bases between the germline ends. Looked up from germline, CDR1 is SNHLY and CDR2 is FYNNEI. This CDR3 contains 13 residues. Here the CDR3 reads CASRSLGRNEQFF. Written as DNA, the CDR3 is TGTGCCAGCAGATCCTTGGGGCGGAATGAGCAGTTCTTC.

This chain joins TRBV18 and TRBJ2-5, with D possibly TRBD1 on 6 matching bases. Looked up from germline, CDR1 is KGHSH and CDR2 is LQKENI. CDR3 size: 14 residues. The ends were cut back, 3 bases at V and 0 bases at J, with 8 bases in the middle. CDR3 sequence (DNA): TGTGCCAGCTCACCGCACAGGGACCAAGAGACCCAGTACTTC. Translated, it gives CASSPHRDQETQYF.

The chain is built from TRBV27 and TRBJ2-1, with a weak D call TRBD1 (6 bases). CDR3 length: 16 amino acids. Looked up from germline, CDR1 is MNHEY and CDR2 is SMNVEV (reference sequence). V dropped 6 bases and J dropped 0 bases, with 15 bases sitting between them. CDR3 bases: TGTGCCAGCAGCCAATACAGGGTAGGCTCCTACAATGAGCAGTTCTTC. Amino acids: CASSQYRVGSYNEQFF.